The present T cell receptor (beta chain) was sequenced within a study of OX40 agonist ivuxolimab in advanced cancers. Overall study: Previous treatment with anti-PD-1, anti-PD-L1 or anti-CTLA-4 therapy was allowed; 40% had received some.

Regarding this clone: The antigen is undetermined.

Only in-frame clones appear in the TCRdb table, and some are missing; sequencing was by immunoSEQ multiplex PCR. The profile shows 75,000 to 90,000 clones, 70% to 90% of them singletons. Findings and caveats of the study: The authors also found low normalized T-cell clonal expansion in some nonresponders. Mean expanded clone counts were higher in CD8+ than CD4+ T cells.

No patient had autoimmune disease or received systemic immunosuppression. The TCR originated in an adult with an advanced solid tumor such as melanoma, head and neck, liver or kidney cancer. The sample in question was CD4+ or CD8+ T cells sorted from blood, obtained in a trial of the OX40 agonist ivuxolimab.

The CDR3 protein is CASSPRHLREYNEQFF. DNA of the CDR3: TGTGCCAGCAGCCCGCGACATCTTCGGGAATACAATGAGCAGTTCTTC. V and J are TRBV7-2 and TRBJ2-1; TRBD2 might be the D (5 bases). The CDR3 is 16 residues long. Germline V gene lookup returns CDR1 SGHTA and CDR2 FQGNSA. V lost 5 bases, J lost 4 bases, and 18 bases lay in between.